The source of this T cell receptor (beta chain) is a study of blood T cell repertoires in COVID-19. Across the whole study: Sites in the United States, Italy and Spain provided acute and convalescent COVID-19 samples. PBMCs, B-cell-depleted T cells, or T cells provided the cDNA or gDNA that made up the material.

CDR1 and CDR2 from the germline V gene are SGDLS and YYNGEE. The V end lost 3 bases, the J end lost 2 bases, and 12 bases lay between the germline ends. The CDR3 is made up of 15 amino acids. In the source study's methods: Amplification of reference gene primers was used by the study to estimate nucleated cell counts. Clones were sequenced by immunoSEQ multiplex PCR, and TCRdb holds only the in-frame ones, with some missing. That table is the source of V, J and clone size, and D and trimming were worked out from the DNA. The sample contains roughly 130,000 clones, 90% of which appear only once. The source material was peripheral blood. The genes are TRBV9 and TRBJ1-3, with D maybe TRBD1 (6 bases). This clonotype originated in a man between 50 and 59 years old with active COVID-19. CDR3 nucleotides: TGTGCCAGCAGCGCTACGGACAGCACTGGAAACACCATATATTTT. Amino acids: CASSATDSTGNTIYF.